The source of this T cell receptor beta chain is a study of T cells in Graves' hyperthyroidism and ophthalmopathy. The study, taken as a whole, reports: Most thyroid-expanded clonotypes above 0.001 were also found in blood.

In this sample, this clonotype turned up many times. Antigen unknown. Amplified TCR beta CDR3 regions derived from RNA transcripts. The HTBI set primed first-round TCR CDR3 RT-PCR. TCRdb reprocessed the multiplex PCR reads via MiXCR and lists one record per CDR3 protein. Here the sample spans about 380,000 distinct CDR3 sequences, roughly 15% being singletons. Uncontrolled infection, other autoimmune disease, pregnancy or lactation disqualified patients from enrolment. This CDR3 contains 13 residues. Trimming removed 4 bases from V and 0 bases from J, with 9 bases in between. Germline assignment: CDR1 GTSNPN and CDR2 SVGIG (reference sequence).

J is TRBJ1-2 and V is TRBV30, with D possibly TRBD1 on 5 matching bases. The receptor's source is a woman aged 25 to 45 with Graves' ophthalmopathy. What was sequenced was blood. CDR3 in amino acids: CAWNRLSNYGYTF. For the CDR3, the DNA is TGTGCCTGGAACAGGCTATCTAACTATGGCTACACCTTC. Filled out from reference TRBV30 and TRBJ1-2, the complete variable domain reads SQTIHQWPATLVQPVGSPLSLECTVEGTSNPNLYWYRQAAGRGLQLLFYSVGIGQISSEVPQNLSASRPQDRQFILSSKKLLLSDSGFYLCAWNRLSNYGYTFGSGTRLTVV.